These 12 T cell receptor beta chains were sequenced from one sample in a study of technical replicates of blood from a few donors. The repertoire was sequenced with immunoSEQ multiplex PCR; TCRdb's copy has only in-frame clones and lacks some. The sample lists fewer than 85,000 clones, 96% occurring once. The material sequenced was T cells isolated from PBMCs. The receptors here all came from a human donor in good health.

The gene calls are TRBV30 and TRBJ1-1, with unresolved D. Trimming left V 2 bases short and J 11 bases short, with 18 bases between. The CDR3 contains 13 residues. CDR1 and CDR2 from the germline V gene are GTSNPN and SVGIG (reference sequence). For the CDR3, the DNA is TGTGCCTGGAGTTCGGACCGGACGTGGGAGGCTTTCTTT. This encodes CAWSSDRTWEAFF.

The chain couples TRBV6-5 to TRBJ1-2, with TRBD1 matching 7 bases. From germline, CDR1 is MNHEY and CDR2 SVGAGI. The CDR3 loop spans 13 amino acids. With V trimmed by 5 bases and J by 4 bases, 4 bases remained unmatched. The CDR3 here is CASSTGAGYGYTF. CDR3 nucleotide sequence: TGTGCCAGCAGTACAGGGGCAGGCTATGGCTACACCTTC.

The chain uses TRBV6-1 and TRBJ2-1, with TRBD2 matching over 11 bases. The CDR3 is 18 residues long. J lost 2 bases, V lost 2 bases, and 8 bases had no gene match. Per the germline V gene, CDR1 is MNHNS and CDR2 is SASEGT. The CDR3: CASSEKGTSGGAYNEQFF. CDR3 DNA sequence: TGTGCCAGCAGTGAAAAGGGGACTAGCGGAGGTGCCTACAATGAGCAGTTCTTC.

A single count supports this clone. DNA of the CDR3: TGTGCCAGCAGTCCCCCGGGGGGTGAGACCCAGTACTTC. It specifies CASSPPGGETQYF. The rearrangement links TRBV28 to TRBJ2-5, with 7 positions matching TRBD2. The CDR3 has 13 amino acids. Germline V gene data show CDR1 as MDHEN and CDR2 as SYDVKM. V lost 5 bases, J lost 5 bases, and 5 bases stayed unmatched.

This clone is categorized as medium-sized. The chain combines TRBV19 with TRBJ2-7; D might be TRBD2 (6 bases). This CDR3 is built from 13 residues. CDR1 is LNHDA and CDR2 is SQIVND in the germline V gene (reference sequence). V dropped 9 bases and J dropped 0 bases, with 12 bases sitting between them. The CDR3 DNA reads TGTGCCAGCACAGGAGGGACCTCCTACGAGCAGTACTTC. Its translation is CASTGGTSYEQYF.

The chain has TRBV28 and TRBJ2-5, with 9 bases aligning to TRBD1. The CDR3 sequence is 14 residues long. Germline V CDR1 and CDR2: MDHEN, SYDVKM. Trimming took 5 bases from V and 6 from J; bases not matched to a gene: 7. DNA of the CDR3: TGTGCCAGCAGTCTCAGACAGGGGGTAAAGACCCAGTACTTC. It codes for CASSLRQGVKTQYF.

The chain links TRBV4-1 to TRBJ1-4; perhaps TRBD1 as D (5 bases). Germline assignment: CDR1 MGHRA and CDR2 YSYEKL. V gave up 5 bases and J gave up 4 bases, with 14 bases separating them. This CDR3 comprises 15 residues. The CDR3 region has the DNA TGCGCCAGCAGCGAACGTGGGGGGTATAATGAAAAACTGTTTTTT. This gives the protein CASSERGGYNEKLFF.

The CDR3 is CASSLGQEVTEAFF. CDR3 nucleotide sequence: TGTGCCAGCAGCTTAGGGCAGGAGGTAACTGAAGCTTTCTTT. The V call is TRBV11-3, the J call TRBJ1-1; D gene uncertain. Germline CDR1 and CDR2: SGHNT and YENEEA. This CDR3 has 14 amino acids. Trimming removed 1 base at V and 5 bases at J, with 11 bases between.

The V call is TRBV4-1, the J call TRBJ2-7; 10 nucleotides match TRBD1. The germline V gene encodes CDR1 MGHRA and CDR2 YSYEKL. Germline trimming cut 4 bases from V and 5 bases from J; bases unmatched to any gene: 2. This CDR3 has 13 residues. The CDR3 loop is CASSLGQGNEQYF. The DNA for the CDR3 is TGCGCCAGCAGCCTGGGACAGGGGAACGAGCAGTACTTC.

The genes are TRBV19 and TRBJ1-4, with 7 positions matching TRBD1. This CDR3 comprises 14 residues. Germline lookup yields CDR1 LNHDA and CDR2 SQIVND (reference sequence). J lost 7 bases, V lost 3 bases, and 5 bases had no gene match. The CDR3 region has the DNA TGTGCCAGTAGTATCAATAGGGGGCCTGAAAAACTGTTTTTT. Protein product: CASSINRGPEKLFF.

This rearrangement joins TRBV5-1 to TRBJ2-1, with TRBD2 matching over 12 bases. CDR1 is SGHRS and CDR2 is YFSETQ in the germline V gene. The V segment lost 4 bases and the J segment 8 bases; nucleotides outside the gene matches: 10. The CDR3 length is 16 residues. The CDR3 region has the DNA TGCGCCAGCAGCCGCGCCCCGACTAGCGGGAGTTATGAGCAGTTCTTC. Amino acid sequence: CASSRAPTSGSYEQFF.

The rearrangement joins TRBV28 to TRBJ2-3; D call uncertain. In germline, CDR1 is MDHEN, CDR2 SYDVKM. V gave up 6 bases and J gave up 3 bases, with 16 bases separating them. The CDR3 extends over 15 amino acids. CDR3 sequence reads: CASRSWAGATDTQYF. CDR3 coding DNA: TGTGCCAGCAGAAGTTGGGCAGGCGCTACAGATACGCAGTATTTT.